Shown below are 3 T cell receptor beta chains from a single sample sequenced in a study of metastatic and nonmetastatic thyroid tumors (TCRdb year 2020). None of the patients had been given any treatment before thyroid surgery. Receptor libraries were prepared by PCR. The instrument was an Illumina HiSeq 4000. TCRdb ran its own pipeline on the public reads, namely fastp trimming at Q25 and MiXCR clone calling, and kept in-frame beta chains. The sample table shows around 18,000 clones, and 33% are seen once. Clones ranked in the top ten supply around 13% of the sample. The sequenced material came from tumor tissue. Receptors were obtained from a male donor with papillary thyroid cancer or a benign thyroid nodule (not recorded which). Some clones in this sample may be carry-over from other donors' samples.

This clone was recorded only once. In this CDR3 the conserved last residue, phenylalanine or tryptophan, is missing, so a read error is likely. The chain is built from TRBV3-1 and TRBJ2-1; D may be TRBD2 (6 bases). CDR3 size: 15 residues. The V end was cut by 4 bases, the J end by 3 bases, with 13 bases between. Germline CDR1 reads LGHDT; CDR2 reads YNNKEL (reference sequence). CDR3 protein: CASSPFSGGYNEQFC. The CDR3 nucleotides read TGTGCCAGCAGCCCTTTTAGCGGCGGCTACAATGAGCAGTTCTGC.

This clone occurred many times. V and J are TRBV5-1 and TRBJ2-5; 7 bases match TRBD1. This CDR3 has 15 amino acids. The V segment lost 0 bases and the J segment 2 bases; nucleotides outside the gene matches: 4. Germline loops: CDR1 SGHRS, CDR2 YFSETQ. The CDR3 DNA reads as TGCGCCAGCAGCTTGGCGGGGACAGAACAAGAGACCCAGTACTTC. Its translation: CASSLAGTEQETQYF.

This chain joins TRBV7-2 and TRBJ2-7; D unclear. Germline V gives CDR1 SGHTA, CDR2 FQGNSA. CDR3 length equals 13 residues. V was pared by 9 bases and J by 9 bases, with 21 bases between. The CDR3 is CARSAPSSEVQYV. The CDR3 nucleotides are TGTGCCAGGAGCGCTCCCTCCAGTGAGGTGCAGTACGTC.